A single sample gave rise to the 14 T cell receptor beta chains below, sequenced in a study of CD8+CD57+ T cells in acquired aplastic anemia. It was genomic DNA that served as the template for profiling TCR beta VDJ and CDR3. TCRdb reprocessed the reads with MiXCR, giving one entry per CDR3 protein. Found here are about 400,000 distinct CDR3 sequences, about two thirds of them singletons; the top ten hold around 4%. The sequencing input was sorted CD4+, CD8+, or CD8+CD57+ T cells (not recorded which) from PBMCs. The receptor set was obtained from a human donor in good health, serving as a control.

J is TRBJ1-2 and V is TRBV29-1, with TRBD1 identical over 8 bases. Germline lookup yields CDR1 SQVTM and CDR2 ANQGSEA. Losses at the gene ends were 8 bases for V and 4 bases for J; bases not matched to a gene: 9. CDR3 length equals 13 residues. CDR3 sequence reads: CSLRDRTFYGYTF. The DNA of the CDR3 is TGCAGCCTACGGGACAGGACCTTCTATGGCTACACCTTC.

This clonotype was seen many times. J is TRBJ1-4 and V is TRBV6-5; D is perhaps TRBD1 (5 bases). With 4 bases removed from V and 6 bases from J, the gap between germline ends came to 12 bases. The CDR3 totals 14 residues. CDR1 MNHEY and CDR2 SVGAGI come from the germline V gene. Here the CDR3 reads CASSWDRKDEKLFF. CDR3 sequence (DNA): TGTGCCAGCAGTTGGGACCGAAAGGATGAAAAACTGTTTTTT.

The V call is TRBV12-3 or TRBV12-4, the J call TRBJ1-2; D ambiguous. The CDR3 contains 14 residues. Trimming left V 4 bases short and J 4 bases short, with 13 bases between. The chain's CDR3 is CASSSGVGGYGYTF. The CDR3 nucleotides are TGTGCCAGCAGTTCGGGTGTGGGAGGCTATGGCTACACCTTC.

The chain recombines TRBV12-3 or TRBV12-4 with TRBJ2-7, with a possible D match to TRBD2 (6 bases). V was cut by 6 bases and J by 3 bases, with 24 bases left in between. The CDR3 is made up of 17 amino acids. DNA of the CDR3: TGTGCCAGCAGGGCGGGACCCGGGAGCCCGACCGTCTACGAGCAGTACTTC. Its protein is CASRAGPGSPTVYEQYF.

This clonotype was observed at least ten times. The CDR3 nucleotides are TGTGCCTGGAGTGTAGTGGGGGAAAAACTGTTTTTT. Translating gives CAWSVVGEKLFF. The chain joins TRBV30 to TRBJ1-4; D is ambiguous. V lost 0 bases and J lost 8, with 7 bases in between. The CDR3 totals 12 residues. Germline V gene lookup returns CDR1 GTSNPN and CDR2 SVGIG (reference sequence). Complete variable domain (other parts from reference TRBV30 and TRBJ1-4): SQTIHQWPATLVQPVGSPLSLECTVEGTSNPNLYWYRQAAGRGLQLLFYSVGIGQISSEVPQNLSASRPQDRQFILSSKKLLLSDSGFYLCAWSVVGEKLFFGSGTQLSVL.

J is TRBJ2-7 and V is TRBV11-2; the D is unclear. V lost 3 bases and J lost 7, with 19 bases in between. The germline V gene has CDR1 SGHAT and CDR2 FQNNGV. This CDR3 spans 15 amino acids. The chain's CDR3 is CASSLDRAGSEEQYF. The CDR3 region has the DNA TGTGCCAGCAGCTTGGATAGAGCAGGAAGCGAGGAGCAGTACTTC.

Concerning this clonotype itself: Because it lacks the conserved phenylalanine or tryptophan at the end, this CDR3 is likely a read error. Here the CDR3 DNA reads TGTGCCACCAGCAGCCATAGGGGGGCACGCGAGCAGTACTTG. This gives the protein CATSSHRGAREQYL. This sequence joins TRBV15 and TRBJ2-7; D tentatively fits TRBD1 or TRBD2 (6 bases each). Per germline, CDR1 LNHNV and CDR2 YYDKDF (reference sequence). The CDR3 totals 14 residues. V was clipped by 3 bases and J by 6 bases, with 15 bases between them.

This clonotype was observed a single time. V usage is TRBV7-8 and J usage is TRBJ1-5, with 9 bases aligning to TRBD1. Trimming removed 6 bases from V and 7 bases from J; junction bases left unmatched: 7. Germline assignment: CDR1 SGHVS and CDR2 FQNEAQ. The CDR3 covers 14 residues. CDR3 nucleotide sequence: TGTGCCAGCAGTGCACAGGGGGCTCGGCAGCCCCAGCATTTT. Protein product: CASSAQGARQPQHF.

This clonotype was observed at least ten times. The gene calls are TRBV20-1 and TRBJ1-2; D unresolved. CDR1 and CDR2 from the germline V gene are DFQATT and SNEGSKA (reference sequence). This CDR3 spans 9 amino acids. Trimming took off 4 bases at V and 8 bases at J, with 5 bases between the two ends. The CDR3 nucleotides are TGCAGTGCTAACGTGGGCTACACCTTC. Its translation is CSANVGYTF.

This clonotype was counted once. The J gene is TRBJ2-7, the V gene TRBV12-3 or TRBV12-4, with 9 bases identical to TRBD1. With 7 bases clipped from V and 6 bases from J, the junction kept 7 bases outside the gene matches. The CDR3 length is 13 residues. The CDR3, as DNA: TGTGCCAGCACAGGGGACAGGGAGGGCGAGCAGTACTTC. Translated, it gives CASTGDREGEQYF.

The sample holds many counts of this clonotype. CDR3 nucleotides: TGTGCCAGCAGCTTATCTCGGAGGACAGATACGCAGTATTTT. Encoded protein: CASSLSRRTDTQYF. J is TRBJ2-3 and V is TRBV11-1; a possible D gene is TRBD2 (5 bases). In germline, CDR1 is SGHAT, CDR2 FQDESV (reference sequence). V was cut by 2 bases and J by 3 bases, with 9 bases left in between. The CDR3 is 14 residues long.

To note about this clonotype: A junction end diverges from the germline sequence, so it may reflect a read error. The chain combines TRBV7-9 with TRBJ2-7, with TRBD1 matching 7 bases. Germline CDR1 reads SEHNR; CDR2 reads FQNEAQ (reference sequence). The CDR3 extends over 14 amino acids. The CDR3 nucleotides are TGTGCCAGCAGACCATGTGAAATGCCGGGACAGACTCCTTTC. This translates into CASRPCEMPGQTPF. Supplemented by reference TRBV7-9 and TRBJ2-7, the full variable domain reads DTGVSQNPRHKITKRGQNVTFRCDPISEHNRLYWYRQTLGQGPEFLTYFQNEAQLEKSRLLSDRFSAERPKGSFSTLEIQRTEQGDSAMYLCASRPCEMPGQTPFGPGTRLTVT.

This clonotype was seen a single time. The missing conserved phenylalanine or tryptophan at the end of this CDR3 makes a read error likely. Because the CDR3's place on the DNA is in doubt, the DNA is left out and the CDR3 is given as listed by TCRdb. The gene calls are TRBV2 and TRBJ1-2. Germline CDR1 SNHLY, CDR2 FYNNEI. The CDR3 region is 15 residues in length, termini included. The chain's CDR3 is CASSVRDRCSYGYTT.

This clonotype has just one count. Written as DNA, the CDR3 is TGCGCCAGCAGCTCGATAGGACGCCCTATGACCCAGTACTTC. Its protein product is CASSSIGRPMTQYF. The chain links TRBV5-1 to TRBJ2-5; D uncertain. CDR1 is SGHRS, CDR2 YFSETQ, per germline. The CDR3 is made up of 14 amino acids. Trimming left V 3 bases short and J 7 bases short, with 16 bases between.